The 10 T cell receptor beta chains in this list originate from one sample, sequenced in a study of cytomegalovirus exposure and HLA in healthy donors. Vbeta (60) and Jbeta (13) primers were used in the PCR. Measured with immunoSEQ multiplex PCR; TCRdb has only the in-frame clones, and not every one. Here the sample table reports 150,000 to 200,000 clones. Input material: PBMCs. The receptors were sampled from a woman aged 55-69 years in good health and CMV-seronegative.

The V gene is TRBV11-3, the J gene TRBJ2-3; tentative D call: TRBD2 (6 bases). Germline CDR1 reads SGHNT; CDR2 reads YENEEA. The length of the CDR3 is 16 residues. Trimming stripped 1 base from V and 0 bases from J, with 11 bases between. CDR3 nucleotides: TGTGCCAGCAGCTTAGGTCGGGGGTCTAGCACAGATACGCAGTATTTT. It is translated as CASSLGRGSSTDTQYF.

The chain uses TRBV14 and TRBJ1-2; D call uncertain. The germline V gene encodes CDR1 SGHDN and CDR2 FVKESK. This CDR3 has 13 amino acids. V lost 0 bases, J lost 5 bases, and 7 bases lay in between. The CDR3 DNA sequence: TGTGCCAGCAGCCAAGATCGCGGGTATGGCTACACCTTC. It encodes CASSQDRGYGYTF.

The chain's CDR3 is CASSLVQGDEKLFF. The CDR3, as DNA: TGTGCCAGCAGCTTAGTTCAGGGGGATGAAAAACTGTTTTTT. The genes are TRBV7-9 and TRBJ1-4; TRBD1 matches 7 bases. J was trimmed by 6 bases and V by 1 base; bases with no gene match: 2. CDR1 is SEHNR, CDR2 FQNEAQ, per germline (reference sequence). The CDR3 is 14 residues long.

This chain connects TRBV5-1 to TRBJ2-4, with unresolved D. Deletions cut 4 bases from V and 0 bases from J, with 14 bases between. Germline CDR1 SGHRS, CDR2 YFSETQ. CDR3 length: 16 residues. The CDR3 DNA follows: TGCGCCAGCAGCCCTGGAGCCCTACTAGCCAAAAACATTCAGTACTTC. This sequence encodes CASSPGALLAKNIQYF.

The genes are TRBV7-2 and TRBJ1-1, with D possibly matching TRBD1 (5 bases). The CDR3 spans 16 residues. CDR1 and CDR2 (germline): SGHTA, FQGNSA. V was clipped by 5 bases and J by 5 bases, with 21 bases between them. The CDR3, as DNA: TGTGCCAGCAGCCCTCAGGGAGCGGGAACGGTAACTGAAGCTTTCTTT. This encodes CASSPQGAGTVTEAFF.

J is TRBJ2-7 and V is TRBV6-6; possible D gene TRBD1, 6 bases. CDR1 is MNHNY and CDR2 is SVGAGI in the germline V gene (reference sequence). V gave up 5 bases and J gave up 3 bases, with 14 bases separating them. This CDR3 spans 14 amino acids. The DNA of the CDR3 is TGTGCCAGCAGTCAACAGACAGGACTCTACGAGCAGTACTTC. It specifies CASSQQTGLYEQYF.

The rearrangement uses TRBV6-5 and TRBJ1-2; TRBD1 matches 8 bases. Germline lookup yields CDR1 MNHEY and CDR2 SVGAGI. This CDR3 comprises 13 residues. The trim removed 6 bases at V and 5 bases at J, leaving 5 bases unmatched. The CDR3 here is CASRPDRAYGYTF. The CDR3 bases are TGTGCCAGCAGACCGGACAGGGCATATGGCTACACCTTC.

Written as DNA, the CDR3 is TGTGCCAGCAGCTTAACGTTACAGGGAAGATCCCCCTACGAGCAGTACTTC. Its protein is CASSLTLQGRSPYEQYF. This rearrangement joins TRBV11-2 to TRBJ2-7, with D possibly matching TRBD1 (6 bases). The CDR3 runs 17 residues. The germline V gene has CDR1 SGHAT and CDR2 FQNNGV. V lost 2 bases and J 2 bases, leaving 19 bases between the germline ends.

For the CDR3, the DNA is TGTGCCAGCAGTGAGGGGCGCTCCTATGGCTACACCTTC. It yields the protein CASSEGRSYGYTF. The chain carries TRBV2 and TRBJ1-2; D is possibly TRBD1 (5 bases). Germline V gene data show CDR1 as SNHLY and CDR2 as FYNNEI. CDR3 length equals 13 residues. V gave up 3 bases and J gave up 4 bases, with 9 bases separating them.

The V gene is TRBV9, the J gene TRBJ2-5, with TRBD2 matching 8 bases. Germline assignment: CDR1 SGDLS and CDR2 YYNGEE. J lost 6 bases, V lost 4 bases, and 5 bases had no gene match. The CDR3 contains 13 residues. The CDR3 here is CASSRSGSQTQYF. The CDR3 DNA follows: TGTGCCAGCAGCAGAAGCGGGAGTCAGACCCAGTACTTC.